The 17 T cell receptor beta chains below all came from one sample that was sequenced in a study of blood T cells in healthy people across ages. Primers used in a second PCR of roughly 6 to 11 cycles were a sample-barcoded 5' primer and a J-beta primer mix. In TCRdb, the 5' RACE reads were re-called with MiXCR into one record per CDR3 protein. The table has fewer than 2,000,000 distinct CDR3 sequences, 30% to 35% seen once. Sequencing input: blood. All receptors come from a woman in her 30s in good health.

This clonotype has a count of ten or more. This chain uses TRBV20-1 with TRBJ2-5; maybe TRBD2 (6 bases). V was shortened by 6 bases and J by 4 bases, with 18 bases between the two germline ends. The germline CDR1 and CDR2 sequences are DFQATT and SNEGSKA (reference sequence). CDR3 length: 14 residues. The CDR3 DNA follows: TGCAGTGCACCCTTTCAGCGGAGGGCAGAGACCCAGTACTTC. Its protein product is CSAPFQRRAETQYF.

CDR3 in DNA: TGTGCCAGCAGACCGGGACGTGCCCAAGAGACCCAGTACTTC. Its translation: CASRPGRAQETQYF. This rearrangement joins TRBV6-6 to TRBJ2-5, with D perhaps matching TRBD1 or TRBD2 (5 bases each). Between the trimmed V and J ends, which lost 6 bases and 1 base, there was a span of 12 bases. CDR3 length: 14 amino acids. The germline gives CDR1 MNHNY, CDR2 SVGAGI (reference sequence).

CDR3 residues: CASSLLPADEQFF. CDR3 DNA: TGTGCCAGCAGCTTACTGCCCGCGGATGAGCAGTTCTTC. This chain connects TRBV7-9 to TRBJ2-1; D is unresolved. This CDR3 contains 13 residues. Germline V gene lookup returns CDR1 SEHNR and CDR2 FQNEAQ (reference sequence). V lost 2 bases to trimming and J lost 8 bases, with 10 bases between them.

The chain carries TRBV20-1 and TRBJ1-1; D ambiguous. The CDR3 spans 13 residues. V lost 0 bases, J lost 4 bases, and 9 bases lay in between. Germline assignment: CDR1 DFQATT and CDR2 SNEGSKA (reference sequence). CDR3 in amino acids: CSARELFTTEAFF. CDR3 sequence (DNA): TGCAGTGCTAGAGAACTGTTTACCACTGAAGCTTTCTTT.

This clonotype was found once. A clone one base away is much larger, so this may be a read error. The rearrangement uses TRBV20-1 and TRBJ2-3; D is possibly TRBD1 or TRBD2 (5 bases each). Germline V gene data show CDR1 as DFQATT and CDR2 as SNEGSKA (reference sequence). The CDR3 is made up of 11 amino acids. V dropped 5 bases and J dropped 11 bases, with 14 bases sitting between them. CDR3 in amino acids: CSAPYGAQQYF. The CDR3 DNA follows: TGCAGTGCTCCATACGGGGCCCAGCAGTATTTT.

This clonotype has a handful of counts. The chain recombines TRBV6-6 with TRBJ2-3; 7 positions match TRBD1. CDR1 and CDR2 (germline): MNHNY, SVGAGI (reference sequence). V shed 3 bases, J shed 1 base, and the junction held 10 bases outside the gene matches. There are 17 residues in the CDR3. The DNA of the CDR3 is TGTGCCAGCAGTTATTCCCGACAGGGCAAAGGCACAGATACGCAGTATTTT. It yields the protein CASSYSRQGKGTDTQYF.

This clonotype has just a few counts. This may be a read error: a much more frequent sequence differs by one nucleotide. The chain joins TRBV20-1 to TRBJ2-1; D is possibly TRBD2 (5 bases). This CDR3 has 15 amino acids. Germline V CDR1 and CDR2: DFQATT, SNEGSKA (reference sequence). In DNA, the CDR3 is TGCAGTACTAGAGATCGGTATGGCAGACCTAATGAGCAGTTCTTC. Protein sequence: CSTRDRYGRPNEQFF.

A note on this clonotype: A much larger clone sits a single nucleotide away, making a read error possible. This rearrangement joins TRBV29-1 to TRBJ2-3, with 14 bases lining up with TRBD2. The CDR3 is 17 residues long. Germline-derived CDR1 and CDR2 are SQVTM and ANQGSEA. V dropped 5 bases and J dropped 5; count of bases not matched to a gene: 12. CDR3 in amino acids: CSVHLPGLAGARDTQYF. CDR3 DNA: TGCAGCGTTCACCTTCCGGGACTAGCGGGAGCAAGAGATACGCAGTATTTT.

The gene calls are TRBV6-2 or TRBV6-3 and TRBJ1-5; 12 positions agree with TRBD1. Trimming removed 2 bases from V and 7 bases from J; junction bases left unmatched: 9. The V gene's germline CDR1 is MNHEY and CDR2 SVGEGT. The CDR3 runs to 17 residues. The chain's CDR3 is CASSYRTGQGAAQPQHF. The DNA for the CDR3 is TGTGCCAGCAGTTACCGGACGGGACAGGGGGCGGCACAGCCCCAGCATTTT.

The J gene is TRBJ2-7, the V gene TRBV27; a weak D match, TRBD1 (7 bases). The J call may be in error: the DNA end matches TRBJ2-5 better. Germline CDR1 and CDR2: MNHEY and SMNVEV (reference sequence). This CDR3 contains 16 residues. The CDR3 DNA is TGTGCCAGCAGTTTAACCCCGGCGGGGACAGAAGAGACCCAGTACTTC. Encoded protein: CASSLTPAGTEETQYF.

The rearrangement uses TRBV28 and TRBJ2-5; D possibly uses TRBD1 or TRBD2 (6 bases each). Trimming removed 10 bases from V and 1 base from J, with 13 bases in between. Germline CDR1 is MDHEN and CDR2 is SYDVKM. The CDR3 loop spans 13 amino acids. CDR3 region: CATSEGGQETQYF. CDR3 DNA: TGTGCCACCTCCGAGGGGGGCCAAGAGACCCAGTACTTC.

The chain joins TRBV11-2 to TRBJ2-3; TRBD2 matches at 12 bases. Unmatched junction bases numbered 6, after V lost 3 bases and J lost 2 bases. This CDR3 is 17 amino acids long. Germline V gives CDR1 SGHAT, CDR2 FQNNGV. The DNA of the CDR3 is TGTGCCAGCAGCTTCCTAGCGGGGGGGCGTATCACAGATACGCAGTATTTT. It specifies CASSFLAGGRITDTQYF.

The V gene is TRBV27, the J gene TRBJ1-2, with 9 bases fitting TRBD1. CDR3 length: 13 amino acids. Trimming took 10 bases from V and 7 from J; bases not matched to a gene: 10. Germline V gene data show CDR1 as MNHEY and CDR2 as SMNVEV (reference sequence). The CDR3 DNA reads TGTGCCACAACCGGGACAGGGTCTCCTGGCTACACCTTC. It translates to CATTGTGSPGYTF.

This clonotype has only one observation. An end of the junction does not agree with germline; a read error may underlie this. V gene TRBV3-1 combines with J gene TRBJ2-7; either TRBD1 or TRBD2 may fit D (6 bases each). CDR1 is LGHDT and CDR2 is YNNKEL in the germline V gene (reference sequence). This CDR3 is built from 15 residues. In DNA form, the CDR3 reads TGTGCCAGCAGCCAAGGGCGGGACAATTCCTGCGAGCAGTACTTC. This encodes CASSQGRDNSCEQYF.

The chain combines TRBV28 with TRBJ1-5; D uncertain. V was pared by 5 bases and J by 11 bases, with 13 bases between. The germline CDR1 and CDR2 sequences are MDHEN and SYDVKM. The length of the CDR3 is 12 residues. The CDR3 DNA follows: TGTGCCAGCAGTCCGCGGGTGCGAACCCAGCATTTT. Its translation: CASSPRVRTQHF.

The chain carries TRBV12-3 or TRBV12-4 and TRBJ1-1; D is unclear. V was clipped by 5 bases and J by 2 bases, with 15 bases between them. The CDR3 runs to 15 residues. CDR3 sequence: CASSLHLLSNTEAFF. CDR3 bases: TGTGCCAGCAGTCTACACCTCCTTTCCAACACTGAAGCTTTCTTT.

The CDR3 sequence: CASSRGEGKVGQYF. In DNA, the CDR3 is TGTGCCAGCAGTCGGGGCGAGGGGAAAGTCGGGCAGTACTTC. The chain employs TRBV7-8 and TRBJ2-7; perhaps D is TRBD1 or TRBD2 (5 bases each). V lost 6 bases and J 9 bases, leaving 21 bases between the germline ends. The germline gives CDR1 SGHVS, CDR2 FQNEAQ. The CDR3 contains 14 residues.